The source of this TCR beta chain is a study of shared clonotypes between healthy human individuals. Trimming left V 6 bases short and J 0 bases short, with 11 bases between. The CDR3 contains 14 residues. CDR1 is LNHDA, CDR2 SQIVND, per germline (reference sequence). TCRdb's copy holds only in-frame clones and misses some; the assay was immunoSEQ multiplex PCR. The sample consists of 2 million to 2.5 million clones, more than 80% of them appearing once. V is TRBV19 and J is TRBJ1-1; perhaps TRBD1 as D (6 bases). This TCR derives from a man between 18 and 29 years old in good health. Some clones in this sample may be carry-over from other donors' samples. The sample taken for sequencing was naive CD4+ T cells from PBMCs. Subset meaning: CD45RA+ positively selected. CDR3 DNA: TGTGCCAGTAGAAAGGACAGAATGAACACTGAAGCTTTCTTT. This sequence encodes CASRKDRMNTEAFF. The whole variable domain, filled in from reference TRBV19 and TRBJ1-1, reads DGGITQSPKYLFRKEGQNVTLSCEQNLNHDAMYWYRQDPGQGLRLIYYSQIVNDFQKGDIAEGYSVSREKKESFPLTVTSAQKNPTAFYLCASRKDRMNTEAFFGQGTRLTVV.